This T cell receptor (beta chain) is drawn from a study of beta chain features in type 1 diabetes. With respect to this clone: Its antigen remains unidentified.

General study findings and limits: Shortening of TCRB CDR3s, moderate but significant, appeared in all four CD4+ subsets of Type 1 diabetes patients.

This CDR3 is built from 14 residues. The germline gives CDR1 MNHEY, CDR2 SVGAGI. Trimming cost V 6 bases and J 5 bases; bases outside gene matches: 6. The study reverse transcribed the entire isolated RNA, so it sequenced expressed TCRB transcripts. Sequencing used immunoSEQ multiplex PCR; TCRdb keeps in-frame clones, though not all of them. The sample records 300,000 to 400,000 clones, over 8.5% being singletons. This chain links TRBV6-5 with TRBJ2-7; TRBD1 agrees at 11 bases. Sequenced sample: central memory CD4+ T cells from blood. The receptor was derived from a man aged 30-40 years with type 1 diabetes. The CDR3 nucleotides are TGTGCCAGCAGACCGGGGACAGGGGGGCACGAGCAGTACTTC. This sequence encodes CASRPGTGGHEQYF.